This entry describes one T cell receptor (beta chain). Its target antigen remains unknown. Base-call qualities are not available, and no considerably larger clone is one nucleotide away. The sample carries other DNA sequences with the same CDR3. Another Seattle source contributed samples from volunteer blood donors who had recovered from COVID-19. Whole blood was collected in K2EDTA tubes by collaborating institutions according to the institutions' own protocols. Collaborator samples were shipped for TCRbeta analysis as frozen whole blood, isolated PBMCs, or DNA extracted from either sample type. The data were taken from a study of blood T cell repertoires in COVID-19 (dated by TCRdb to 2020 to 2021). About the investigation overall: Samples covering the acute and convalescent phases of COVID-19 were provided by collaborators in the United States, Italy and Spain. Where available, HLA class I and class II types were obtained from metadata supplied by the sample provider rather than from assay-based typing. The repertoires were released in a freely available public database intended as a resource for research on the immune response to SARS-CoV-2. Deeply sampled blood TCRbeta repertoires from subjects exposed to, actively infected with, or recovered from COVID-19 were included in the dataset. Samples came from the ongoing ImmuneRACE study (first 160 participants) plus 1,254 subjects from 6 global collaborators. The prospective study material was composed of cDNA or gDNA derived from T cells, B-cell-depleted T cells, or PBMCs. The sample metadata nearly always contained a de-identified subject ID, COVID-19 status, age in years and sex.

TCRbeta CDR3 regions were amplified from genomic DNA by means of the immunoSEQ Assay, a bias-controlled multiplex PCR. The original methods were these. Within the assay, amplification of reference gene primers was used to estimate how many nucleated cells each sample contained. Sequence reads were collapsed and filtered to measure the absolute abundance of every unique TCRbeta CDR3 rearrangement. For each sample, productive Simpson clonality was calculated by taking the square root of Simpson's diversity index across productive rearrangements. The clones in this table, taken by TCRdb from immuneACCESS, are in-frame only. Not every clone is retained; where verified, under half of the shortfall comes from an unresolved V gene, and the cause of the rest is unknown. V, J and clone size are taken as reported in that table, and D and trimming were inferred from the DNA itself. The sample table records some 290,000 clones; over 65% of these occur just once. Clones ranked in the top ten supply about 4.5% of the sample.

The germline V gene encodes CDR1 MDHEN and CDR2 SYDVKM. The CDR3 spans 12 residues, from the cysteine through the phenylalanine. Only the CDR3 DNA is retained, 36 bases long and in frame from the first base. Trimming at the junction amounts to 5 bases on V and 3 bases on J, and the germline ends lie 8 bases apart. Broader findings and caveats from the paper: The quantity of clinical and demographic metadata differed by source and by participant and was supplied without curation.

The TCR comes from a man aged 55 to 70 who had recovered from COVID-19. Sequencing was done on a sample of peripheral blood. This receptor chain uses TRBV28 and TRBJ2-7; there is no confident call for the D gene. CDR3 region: CASSPPGYEQYF. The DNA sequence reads TGTGCCAGCAGTCCTCCGGGCTACGAGCAGTACTTC.